The clone carrying this T cell receptor (beta chain) has ten or more counts. Time point defined: sample taken at primary tumor resection. Unsorted samples of tumor, nontumor lung or frozen PBMC had their whole RNA sequenced. The donors comprised about 70 untreated early-stage non-small cell lung cancer patients. This sample stems from a study of spatial heterogeneity in lung cancer. On the study more broadly: Alpha-chain detections were consistently fewer than beta-chain detections among the sequences.

TCRdb recomputed calls from the 5' RACE reads with MiXCR, one row per CDR3 protein. The sample has approximately 21,000 distinct CDR3 sequences; under 4% are singletons. The CDR3 has 18 amino acids. Per the germline V gene, CDR1 is DFQATT and CDR2 is SNEGSKA (reference sequence). Germline trimming cut 4 bases from V and 1 base from J; bases unmatched to any gene: 16. The TCR sequence derives from a female donor with early-stage non-small cell lung cancer. This chain connects TRBV20-1 to TRBJ2-3; TRBD2 aligns across 8 bases. Sequencing was performed on PBMCs, taken at surgery. The CDR3 is CSAMDPAGVGRGTDTQYF. The CDR3 DNA sequence: TGCAGTGCTATGGACCCAGCGGGAGTTGGAAGGGGCACAGATACGCAGTATTTT.